The 20 T cell receptor beta chains reported below all come from one sample, sequenced in a study of identical twins. In TCRdb, the 5' RACE reads were re-called with MiXCR into one record per CDR3 protein. The sample shows some 590,000 distinct CDR3 sequences, approximately 10% of them seen only once. This sample was shared with a second study, whose subject was yellow fever vaccine responses in identical twins.

Sequencing input: PBMCs. The receptors come from a woman aged 18-30 years in good health.

This chain uses TRBV5-5 with TRBJ2-3; 9 bases match TRBD1. After removal of 3 bases from V and 5 bases from J, the junction contained 4 bases not matched to a gene. The germline gives CDR1 SGHKS, CDR2 YYEKEE (reference sequence). CDR3 length: 14 amino acids. CDR3 loop: CASSSGQGIDTQYF. CDR3 DNA: TGTGCCAGCAGCTCGGGACAGGGTATAGATACGCAGTATTTT. Looking up the rest from reference TRBV5-5 and TRBJ2-3 gives the full variable domain: DAGVTQSPTHLIKTRGQQVTLRCSPISGHKSVSWYQQVLGQGPQFIFQYYEKEERGRGNFPDRFSARQFPNYSSELNVNALLLGDSALYLCASSSGQGIDTQYFGPGTRLTVL.

Turning to this clonotype: This may be a read error, as it is one base from a much larger clone. This sequence joins TRBV10-3 and TRBJ1-5; weak D call: TRBD1 (5 bases). Germline lookup yields CDR1 ENHRY and CDR2 SYGVKD. The CDR3 is made up of 14 amino acids. CDR3 nucleotide sequence: TGTGCCATCAGTGAAGGGGACGGCAATCAGCCCCAGCGTTTT. This translates into CAISEGDGNQPQRF.

This clonotype was seen at least ten times. This chain links TRBV11-2 with TRBJ2-3; 9 bases line up with TRBD2. Germline V gene lookup returns CDR1 SGHAT and CDR2 FQNNGV. V lost 1 base and J lost 2; bases outside the gene matches: 7. This CDR3 contains 17 residues. The CDR3 sequence is CASSLGTSGGITDTQYF. The DNA of the CDR3 is TGTGCCAGCAGCTTAGGCACCAGCGGGGGGATCACAGATACGCAGTATTTT.

This clonotype was observed many times. The chain recombines TRBV24-1 with TRBJ2-2; 7 positions agree with TRBD2. V lost 7 bases to trimming and J lost 9 bases; unmatched junction nucleotides: 4. CDR1 and CDR2 from the germline V gene are KGHDR and SFDVKD. This CDR3 contains 12 residues. CDR3 sequence (DNA): TGTGCCACCAGCGGGGAGGGGCGGGAGCTGTTTTTT. It encodes CATSGEGRELFF.

This clonotype turned up a few times. This chain uses TRBV20-1 with TRBJ2-2, with 7 bases identical to TRBD2. V lost 0 bases and J lost 4; bases outside the gene matches: 8. The CDR3 extends over 16 amino acids. The germline CDR1 and CDR2 sequences are DFQATT and SNEGSKA (reference sequence). DNA for the CDR3: TGCAGTGCTAGAGATCACGGCGGGAGCATCACCGGGGAGCTGTTTTTT. Protein: CSARDHGGSITGELFF.

The chain couples TRBV7-9 to TRBJ2-2, with no clear D. Germline values: CDR1 SEHNR, CDR2 FQNEAQ (reference sequence). CDR3 size: 14 residues. Trimming removed 5 bases at V and 1 base at J, with 8 bases between. CDR3 loop: CASSTRQNTGELFF. For the CDR3, the DNA is TGTGCCAGCAGCACCAGACAGAACACCGGGGAGCTGTTTTTT.

This clonotype was counted at least ten times. The rearrangement joins TRBV29-1 to TRBJ2-1; 12 nucleotides line up with TRBD2. CDR3 size: 14 residues. V lost 4 bases and J lost 7; bases outside the gene matches: 5. CDR1 is SQVTM, CDR2 ANQGSEA, per germline. CDR3 amino acids: CSVVPSGRGNEQFF. The CDR3 coding sequence is TGCAGCGTTGTTCCTAGCGGGAGGGGTAATGAGCAGTTCTTC.

The CDR3 bases are TGTGCCAGTAGTTGGGAGTGGAGCTCCTACAATGAGCAGTTCTTC. Translation: CASSWEWSSYNEQFF. The rearrangement joins TRBV19 to TRBJ2-1, with D maybe TRBD2 (5 bases). The CDR3 is 15 amino acids. V dropped 5 bases and J dropped 0 bases, with 11 bases sitting between them. The germline V gene has CDR1 LNHDA and CDR2 SQIVND (reference sequence).

The gene calls are TRBV24-1 and TRBJ2-5; TRBD2 might be the D (6 bases). The germline gives CDR1 KGHDR, CDR2 SFDVKD. Deletions cut 9 bases from V and 5 bases from J, with 15 bases between. The CDR3 contains 13 residues. CDR3 sequence: CATGGTEEETQYF. DNA for the CDR3: TGTGCCACCGGCGGGACGGAGGAGGAGACCCAGTACTTC.

This clonotype has more than one count but fewer than ten. The V gene is TRBV2, the J gene TRBJ1-1, with no clear D. Per germline, CDR1 SNHLY and CDR2 FYNNEI. This CDR3 region has 11 residues. V was cut by 4 bases and J by 8 bases, with 8 bases left in between. The CDR3 loop is CASSVLMEAFF. CDR3 coding DNA: TGTGCCAGCAGTGTTTTAATGGAAGCTTTCTTT.

This clonotype has ten or more counts. This chain joins TRBV7-8 and TRBJ2-7; 12 nucleotides match TRBD2. V was clipped by 5 bases and J by 3 bases; unmatched bases: 5. Per the germline V gene, CDR1 is SGHVS and CDR2 is FQNEAQ. This CDR3 comprises 15 residues. The CDR3 loop is CASSTTSGGNYEQYF. Written as DNA, the CDR3 is TGTGCCAGCAGCACAACTAGCGGGGGGAACTACGAGCAGTACTTC.

The chain uses TRBV28 and TRBJ1-1; D is unresolved. Looked up from germline, CDR1 is MDHEN and CDR2 is SYDVKM. Trimming removed 1 base at V and 7 bases at J, with 7 bases between. The CDR3 loop spans 12 amino acids. As DNA, the CDR3 is TGTGCCAGCAGTTTATCTTTATTTGAAGCTTTCTTT. Translation: CASSLSLFEAFF.

The J gene is TRBJ2-1, the V gene TRBV18; a possible D gene is TRBD2 (6 bases). The CDR3 has 15 amino acids. In germline, CDR1 is KGHSH, CDR2 LQKENI. The germline V and J ends were trimmed by 1 base and 4 bases, with 11 bases remaining between them. CDR3: CASSPRVAEYNEQFF. The CDR3 DNA sequence: TGTGCCAGCTCACCACGGGTAGCGGAGTACAATGAGCAGTTCTTC.

This clonotype showed up many times. This chain uses TRBV10-3 with TRBJ2-1; the D gene could be TRBD1 or TRBD2 (6 bases each). This CDR3 spans 13 amino acids. Trimming took off 4 bases at V and 5 bases at J, with 9 bases between the two ends. Germline CDR1 is ENHRY and CDR2 is SYGVKD. The CDR3 nucleotides read TGTGCCATCAGTGCGGGGGCCGACAATGAGCAGTTCTTC. This gives the protein CAISAGADNEQFF.

The V call is TRBV15, the J call TRBJ2-1; tentatively, D is TRBD2 (6 bases). From germline, CDR1 is LNHNV and CDR2 YYDKDF (reference sequence). Trimming stripped 5 bases from V and 0 bases from J, with 14 bases between. The CDR3 is 16 residues long. The DNA for the CDR3 is TGTGCCACCAGCCGCCGGGACGGGAGCTCCTACAATGAGCAGTTCTTC. Protein product: CATSRRDGSSYNEQFF.

This clonotype has more than one count but fewer than ten. One end of the junction does not line up with germline, which may come from a read error. The gene calls are TRBV12-3 or TRBV12-4 and TRBJ2-1, with D possibly being TRBD2 (5 bases). The CDR3 spans 16 residues. For the CDR3, the DNA is TGTGCCAGCACCCAAACCGACGGGGTATTCCAATTTTTTCGGATCTTC. The encoded protein is CASTQTDGVFQFFRIF.

This clonotype came up many times. The chain employs TRBV20-1 and TRBJ1-1; D remains ambiguous. V lost 0 bases, J lost 3 bases, and 11 bases lay in between. CDR3 length equals 14 residues. The germline gives CDR1 DFQATT, CDR2 SNEGSKA (reference sequence). The CDR3 spells CSARDWELDTEAFF. The CDR3, as DNA: TGCAGTGCTAGAGATTGGGAGTTGGACACTGAAGCTTTCTTT.

This clonotype was seen more than once but under ten times. The J gene is TRBJ2-1, the V gene TRBV4-3, with 8 bases fitting TRBD2. V lost 3 bases, J lost 4 bases, and 8 bases stayed unmatched. Germline V gene data show CDR1 as LGHNA and CDR2 as YSLEER. This CDR3 has 16 residues. CDR3 coding DNA: TGCGCCAGCAGCCATGTGTTCAGCGGGGGTTACAATGAGCAGTTCTTC. This gives the protein CASSHVFSGGYNEQFF.

This clonotype was seen ten or more times. This chain connects TRBV12-3 or TRBV12-4 to TRBJ1-4; TRBD1 is a possible D gene (6 bases). Trimming took 3 bases from V and 8 from J, leaving 13 bases between them. This CDR3 is 14 amino acids long. The DNA of the CDR3 is TGTGCCAGCAGTTTCGTGGCAGGGGAGGAAAAACTGTTTTTT. It codes for CASSFVAGEEKLFF.

The table lists this clonotype with a few counts. The chain carries TRBV9 and TRBJ2-1; 7 bases are shared with TRBD1. This CDR3 spans 19 amino acids. Unmatched junction bases numbered 12, after V lost 0 bases and J lost 0 bases. The germline V gene has CDR1 SGDLS and CDR2 YYNGEE. The CDR3 DNA follows: TGTGCCAGCAGCGTAGTCGGGTCAGGGGGACCTCCCTCCTACAATGAGCAGTTCTTC. Amino acids: CASSVVGSGGPPSYNEQFF.